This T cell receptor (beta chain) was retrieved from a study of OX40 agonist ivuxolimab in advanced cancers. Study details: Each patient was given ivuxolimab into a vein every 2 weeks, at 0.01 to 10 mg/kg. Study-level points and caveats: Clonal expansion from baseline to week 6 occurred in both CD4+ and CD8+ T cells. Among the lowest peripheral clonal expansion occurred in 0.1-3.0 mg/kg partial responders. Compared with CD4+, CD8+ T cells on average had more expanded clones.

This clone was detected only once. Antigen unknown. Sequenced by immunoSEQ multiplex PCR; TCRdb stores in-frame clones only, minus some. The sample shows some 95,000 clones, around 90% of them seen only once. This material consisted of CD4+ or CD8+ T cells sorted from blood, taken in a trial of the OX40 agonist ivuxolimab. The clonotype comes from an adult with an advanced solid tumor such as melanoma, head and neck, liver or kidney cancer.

The CDR3 sequence: CASSPPLGMSNQPQHF. DNA for the CDR3: TGTGCCAGCTCACCCCCGCTGGGTATGAGCAATCAGCCCCAGCATTTT. The rearrangement uses TRBV18 and TRBJ1-5; D gene ambiguous. From germline, CDR1 is KGHSH and CDR2 LQKENI. The germline V and J ends were trimmed by 3 bases and 1 base, with 13 bases remaining between them. This CDR3 comprises 16 residues.